The clone carrying this TCR beta chain was picked up a small number of times. These data originate in a study of blood T cell repertoires in COVID-19. This CDR3 has 13 amino acids. Germline V gene data show CDR1 as SQVTM and CDR2 as ANQGSEA. After removal of 4 bases from V and 14 bases from J, the junction contained 9 bases not matched to a gene. Per the study methods: Estimates of nucleated cell counts were drawn from the amplification of reference gene primers. Using immunoSEQ multiplex PCR, the repertoire was profiled, and TCRdb retains in-frame clones only, with some absent. From that table come the V and J calls and clone size; the DNA was used to work out D and trimming. The sample comprises around 220,000 clones, 85% to 90% of which are singletons, and roughly 15% rests with the top ten.

The origin of this receptor is a woman aged 45 to 65 with acute COVID-19. The chain employs TRBV29-1 and TRBJ2-1; 12 bases agree with TRBD2. The material sequenced was PBMCs or T cells enriched from blood (not recorded which). The CDR3 is CSVVASGRAFEFF. Here the CDR3 DNA reads TGCAGCGTTGTAGCTAGCGGGAGGGCCTTTGAGTTCTTC.